The 17 T cell receptor beta chains in this list originate from one sample, sequenced in a study of blood T cell repertoires in COVID-19. Sequencing was performed with immunoSEQ multiplex PCR; in TCRdb, only in-frame clones are kept and a portion is missing. This table has about 14,000 clones, approximately 73% appearing once. Sequenced sample: peripheral blood. The receptors here all came from a boy aged 2 to 10 with active or convalescent COVID-19.

The chain joins TRBV9 to TRBJ2-3; 7 bases line up with TRBD2. The CDR3 runs to 17 residues. Trimming removed 1 base from V and 3 bases from J; junction bases left unmatched: 11. CDR1 is SGDLS and CDR2 is YYNGEE in the germline V gene. In nucleotides, the CDR3 is TGTGCCAGCAGCGTATTGGTGGGAGGGCCTTGGACAGATACGCAGTATTTT. It is translated as CASSVLVGGPWTDTQYF.

The chain couples TRBV24-1 to TRBJ2-3, with TRBD1 matching over 8 bases. J lost 2 bases, V lost 4 bases, and 10 bases had no gene match. The CDR3 extends over 17 amino acids. CDR1 is KGHDR and CDR2 is SFDVKD in the germline V gene. The DNA of the CDR3 is TGTGCCACCAGTGAAGACAGGGGCGCCCGTTCCACAGATACGCAGTATTTT. It specifies CATSEDRGARSTDTQYF.

Notes on this clone: No conserved phenylalanine or tryptophan ends this CDR3, so it is likely a read error. The DNA is left out, because the CDR3 cannot be placed on it with certainty; the CDR3 is given as TCRdb lists it. The V and J genes are TRBV2 and TRBJ1-2; the table's D call, TRBD1, was not checked against the DNA. The CDR3 is 13 residues long, ends included. The germline gives CDR1 SNHLY, CDR2 FYNNEI. Here the CDR3 reads CASSEGGYTQEWL.

This rearrangement joins TRBV7-9 to TRBJ2-2; the match to TRBD1 covers 7 bases. Per the germline V gene, CDR1 is SEHNR and CDR2 is FQNEAQ (reference sequence). With 3 bases clipped from V and 7 bases from J, the junction kept 5 bases outside the gene matches. CDR3 size: 14 residues. CDR3 loop: CASSFDREGGELFF. The CDR3 DNA sequence: TGTGCCAGCAGCTTCGACAGGGAAGGCGGGGAGCTGTTTTTT.

The chain couples TRBV30 to TRBJ2-2, with 7 bases that match TRBD1. V gave up 4 bases and J gave up 5 bases; unmatched junction bases: 7. CDR3 length: 14 amino acids. The V gene's germline CDR1 is GTSNPN and CDR2 SVGIG (reference sequence). CDR3 in DNA: TGTGCCTGGACTAGACAGGGTTGGACCGGGGAGCTGTTTTTT. It codes for CAWTRQGWTGELFF.

In its sample, this clone is medium-sized. The chain links TRBV7-9 to TRBJ2-2; D is ambiguous. The V gene lost 5 bases and the J gene lost 4 bases, with 8 bases spanning the gap. The CDR3 is 13 amino acids. CDR1 SEHNR and CDR2 FQNEAQ come from the germline V gene (reference sequence). The CDR3 spells CASSRALTGELFF. The CDR3 nucleotides read TGTGCCAGCAGCAGGGCCCTCACCGGGGAGCTGTTTTTT.

This clone appeared a few times. This chain joins TRBV10-3 and TRBJ1-2, with 10 bases lining up with TRBD1. With 10 bases clipped from V and 8 bases from J, the junction kept 4 bases outside the gene matches. Germline CDR1 and CDR2: ENHRY and SYGVKD. CDR3 length: 11 amino acids. The CDR3 reads CATGTGVGYTF. The CDR3 nucleotides are TGTGCCACAGGGACAGGGGTAGGCTACACCTTC.

The J gene is TRBJ1-2, the V gene TRBV29-1, with D perhaps matching TRBD1 (6 bases). The CDR3 length is 15 residues. The V gene lost 3 bases and the J gene lost 2 bases, with 16 bases spanning the gap. CDR1 and CDR2 from the germline V gene are SQVTM and ANQGSEA. CDR3 amino acids: CSVEGPVGANYGYTF. Here the CDR3 DNA reads TGCAGCGTTGAGGGTCCCGTGGGGGCGAACTATGGCTACACCTTC.

This clone was counted once. This chain uses TRBV7-8 with TRBJ2-3, with 9 bases that match TRBD1. Germline V gene sequence: CDR1 SGHVS, CDR2 FQNEAQ. The V segment lost 5 bases and the J segment 1 base; nucleotides outside the gene matches: 1. The CDR3 length is 14 residues. This chain's CDR3 is CASSRDRGTDTQYF. In DNA, the CDR3 is TGTGCCAGCAGCCGGGACAGGGGCACAGATACGCAGTATTTT.

The chain employs TRBV7-9 and TRBJ1-5; 7 bases line up with TRBD1. Germline V gene sequence: CDR1 SEHNR, CDR2 FQNEAQ (reference sequence). The CDR3 is made up of 15 amino acids. V lost 5 bases to trimming and J lost 4 bases; unmatched junction nucleotides: 8. In DNA, the CDR3 is TGTGCCAGCAGCACCTCCGGGGACAGAAATCAGCCCCAGCATTTT. It is translated as CASSTSGDRNQPQHF.

The chain is built from TRBV14 and TRBJ2-4, with unresolved D. The length of the CDR3 is 11 residues. Germline V gene lookup returns CDR1 SGHDN and CDR2 FVKESK. The ends were cut back, 1 base at V and 9 bases at J, with 4 bases in the middle. The CDR3 nucleotides are TGTGCCAGCAGCCAAGGTATCATTCAGTACTTC. Amino acid sequence: CASSQGIIQYF.

This chain joins TRBV5-5 and TRBJ2-1; 10 nucleotides align to TRBD2. The CDR3 length is 17 residues. With 4 bases clipped from V and 3 bases from J, the junction kept 10 bases outside the gene matches. CDR1 and CDR2 from the germline V gene are SGHKS and YYEKEE (reference sequence). Here the CDR3 DNA reads TGTGCCAGCAGCCAAATAGCGGGAGGATATTACTACAATGAGCAGTTCTTC. It specifies CASSQIAGGYYYNEQFF. Filled out from reference TRBV5-5 and TRBJ2-1, the complete variable domain reads DAGVTQSPTHLIKTRGQQVTLRCSPISGHKSVSWYQQVLGQGPQFIFQYYEKEERGRGNFPDRFSARQFPNYSSELNVNALLLGDSALYLCASSQIAGGYYYNEQFFGPGTRLTVL.

This clone was observed once. The rearrangement links TRBV7-6 to TRBJ2-2; 7 nucleotides match TRBD2. The CDR3 has 17 residues. The germline V gene encodes CDR1 SGHVS and CDR2 FNYEAQ. Trimming took 5 bases from V and 0 from J; bases not matched to a gene: 9. As DNA, the CDR3 is TGTGCCAGCAGCATCCGATCGCGGGGGTCGAACACCGGGGAGCTGTTTTTT. Protein: CASSIRSRGSNTGELFF.

V usage is TRBV6-5 and J usage is TRBJ1-2; D gene unclear. Trimming pared 2 bases from V and 6 bases from J, leaving 10 bases between. The germline CDR1 and CDR2 sequences are MNHEY and SVGAGI. There are 13 residues in the CDR3. In DNA, the CDR3 is TGTGCCAGCAGTTACGGCCAGCGGAATGGCTACACCTTC. This encodes CASSYGQRNGYTF.

The V call is TRBV6-6, the J call TRBJ1-1; TRBD1 agrees at 7 bases. This CDR3 spans 13 amino acids. Germline trimming cut 10 bases from V and 6 bases from J; bases unmatched to any gene: 11. Germline V gene data show CDR1 as MNHNY and CDR2 as SVGAGI (reference sequence). The CDR3 is CATERGQVAEAFF. The CDR3 region has the DNA TGTGCCACTGAGAGGGGGCAGGTGGCTGAAGCTTTCTTT.

The chain recombines TRBV6-5 with TRBJ2-3, with 9 bases that match TRBD1. CDR1 is MNHEY, CDR2 SVGAGI, per germline. With V trimmed by 6 bases and J by 2 bases, 6 bases remained unmatched. This CDR3 contains 15 residues. CDR3 DNA: TGTGCCAGCAGGAGGGGGACAGGGTACACAGATACGCAGTATTTT. As protein: CASRRGTGYTDTQYF.

The rearrangement links TRBV28 to TRBJ2-3; D unclear. The germline gives CDR1 MDHEN, CDR2 SYDVKM. Trimming left V 3 bases short and J 2 bases short, with 9 bases between. There are 14 residues in the CDR3. The CDR3 loop reads CASSLGLFTDTQYF. The CDR3, as DNA: TGTGCCAGCAGTTTGGGCCTCTTCACAGATACGCAGTATTTT.